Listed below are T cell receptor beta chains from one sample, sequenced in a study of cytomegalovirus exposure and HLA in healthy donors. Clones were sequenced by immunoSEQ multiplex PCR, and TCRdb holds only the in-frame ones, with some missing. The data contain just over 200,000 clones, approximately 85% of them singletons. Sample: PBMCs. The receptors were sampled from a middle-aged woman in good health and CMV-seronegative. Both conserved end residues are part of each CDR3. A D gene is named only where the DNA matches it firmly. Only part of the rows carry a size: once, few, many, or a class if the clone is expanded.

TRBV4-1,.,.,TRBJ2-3,CASSQDGGSTDTQYF,TGCGCCAGCAGCCAAGATGGCGGGAGCACAGATACGCAGTATTTT
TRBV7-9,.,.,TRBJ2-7,CASSLLAYEQYF,TGTGCCAGCAGCCTACTAGCTTACGAGCAGTACTTC
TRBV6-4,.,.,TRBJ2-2,CASSDSGDTGELFF,TGTGCCAGCAGTGACTCGGGAGACACCGGGGAGCTGTTTTTT
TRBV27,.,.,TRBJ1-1,CASSLAGSGGSTEAFF,TGTGCCAGCAGTTTAGCAGGTTCGGGGGGCAGCACTGAAGCTTTCTTT
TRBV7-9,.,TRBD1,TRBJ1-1,CASSLQGARTEAFF,TGTGCCAGCAGTTTACAGGGGGCGCGCACTGAAGCTTTCTTT
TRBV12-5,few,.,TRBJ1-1,CASGLPRQLNTEAFF,TGTGCTAGTGGTCTTCCCCGACAGTTGAACACTGAAGCTTTCTTT
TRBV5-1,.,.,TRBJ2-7,CASSLGRGQRTYEQYF,TGCGCCAGCAGCTTGGGGAGGGGACAGAGAACGTACGAGCAGTACTTC
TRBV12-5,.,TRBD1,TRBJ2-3,CASGLGQGADTQYF,TGTGCTAGTGGTTTGGGGCAGGGGGCAGATACGCAGTATTTT
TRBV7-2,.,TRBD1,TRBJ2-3,CASSTGGARQYF,TGTGCCAGCAGCACAGGGGGTGCGAGGCAGTATTTT
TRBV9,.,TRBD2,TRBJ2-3,CASSVDSLAGTDTQYF,TGTGCCAGCAGCGTAGACTCACTAGCGGGCACAGATACGCAGTATTTT
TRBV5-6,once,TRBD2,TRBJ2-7,CASSPLAGGSYEQYF,TGTGCCAGCAGCCCCTTAGCGGGAGGATCCTACGAGCAGTACTTC
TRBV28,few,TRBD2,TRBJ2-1,CASSGLAYNEQFF,TGTGCCAGCAGCGGACTAGCATACAATGAGCAGTTCTTC
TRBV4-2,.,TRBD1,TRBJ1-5,CASSQDNGTGKCNQPQHF,TGTGCCAGCAGCCAAGATAATGGGACAGGGAAGTGCAATCAGCCCCAGCATTTT
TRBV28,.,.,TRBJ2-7,CASSLATGWVYEQYF,TGTGCCAGCAGTTTAGCAACAGGGTGGGTATACGAGCAGTACTTC
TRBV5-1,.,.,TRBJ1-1,CASSKGLLNTEAFF,TGCGCCAGCAGCAAGGGACTTCTGAACACTGAAGCTTTCTTT
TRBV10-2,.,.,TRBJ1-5,CASFPGYSNQPQHF,TGCGCCAGTTTTCCAGGGTATAGCAATCAGCCCCAGCATTTT
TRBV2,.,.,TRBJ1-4,CASSEISGAIFEKLFF,TGTGCCAGCAGTGAAATATCAGGGGCAATTTTTGAAAAACTGTTTTTT
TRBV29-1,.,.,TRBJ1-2,CSVQEHYGYTF,TGCAGCGTACAGGAGCACTATGGCTACACCTTC
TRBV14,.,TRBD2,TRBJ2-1,CASSQGTSGLLNSYNEQFF,TGTGCCAGCAGCCAAGGGACTAGCGGTTTGTTGAATTCCTACAATGAGCAGTTCTTC
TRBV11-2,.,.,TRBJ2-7,CASSLDPGISYEQYF,TGTGCCAGCAGCTTAGATCCGGGGATCAGCTACGAGCAGTACTTC
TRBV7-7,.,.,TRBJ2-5,CASSPLGWGGIQETQYF,TGTGCCAGCAGCCCTCTCGGCTGGGGCGGCATCCAAGAGACCCAGTACTTC
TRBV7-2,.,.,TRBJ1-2,CASSRPVGAGNYGYTF,TGTGCCAGCAGCCGACCAGTCGGGGCGGGGAACTATGGCTACACCTTC
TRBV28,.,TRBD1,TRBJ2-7,CASSSPSQGQAYEQYF,TGTGCCAGCAGTTCACCCTCCCAGGGACAGGCTTACGAGCAGTACTTC
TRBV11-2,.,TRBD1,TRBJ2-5,CASSSLDREAETQYF,TGTGCCAGCAGCTCCCTGGACAGGGAAGCGGAGACCCAGTACTTC
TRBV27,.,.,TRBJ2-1,CASSIGGRSYNEQFF,TGTGCCAGTTCTATCGGAGGCCGCTCCTACAATGAGCAGTTCTTC
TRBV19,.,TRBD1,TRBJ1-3,CASRQGELSGNTIYF,TGTGCCAGCAGACAGGGGGAACTCTCTGGAAACACCATATATTTT
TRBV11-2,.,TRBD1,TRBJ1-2,CASRLIKGAPPYGYTF,TGTGCCAGCAGGCTGATTAAGGGGGCTCCCCCCTATGGCTACACCTTC